A single sample gave rise to the 23 T cell receptor beta chains below, sequenced in a study of CD8 T cells in ankylosing spondylitis. Via MiXCR, TCRdb re-called the 5' RACE reads, giving one row per CDR3 protein. The sample has about 340,000 distinct CDR3 sequences, 14% to 15% seen once; the top ten hold approximately 1%. The specimen was blood, either unsorted or a sorted T cell fraction (not recorded which). The receptors come from a male donor with ankylosing spondylitis or in good health (not recorded which).

This rearrangement joins TRBV11-2 to TRBJ1-5; D is ambiguous. V lost 0 bases and J 6 bases, leaving 15 bases between the germline ends. Germline CDR1 reads SGHAT; CDR2 reads FQNNGV. This CDR3 spans 16 amino acids. The CDR3 bases are TGTGCCAGCAGCTTAGATTATCGTGGTGAGGGTCAGCCCCAGCATTTT. It encodes CASSLDYRGEGQPQHF.

This clonotype was seen more than once but under ten times. This chain joins TRBV10-3 and TRBJ2-3; 9 nucleotides align to TRBD2. The ends lost 3 bases at V and 4 bases at J; junction bases unmatched: 8. This CDR3 contains 16 residues. Germline values: CDR1 ENHRY, CDR2 SYGVKD. The DNA for the CDR3 is TGTGCCATCAGTGACCTAGCGGGGTCGTCTTCAGATACGCAGTATTTT. Encoded protein: CAISDLAGSSSDTQYF.

This clonotype was seen only a few times. The rearrangement joins TRBV10-3 to TRBJ2-3; 11 bases match TRBD1. Germline V gene sequence: CDR1 ENHRY, CDR2 SYGVKD. J gave up 1 base and V 2 bases, and 5 bases lay outside the gene matches. The CDR3 contains 17 residues. The CDR3 is CAISELDRGLGTDTQYF. CDR3 sequence (DNA): TGTGCCATCAGTGAGCTGGACAGGGGGCTTGGCACAGATACGCAGTATTTT.

In its sample, this clonotype was seen a few times. This sequence joins TRBV7-2 and TRBJ2-1; D is unclear. Looked up from germline, CDR1 is SGHTA and CDR2 is FQGNSA. This CDR3 comprises 16 residues. V lost 7 bases to trimming and J lost 8 bases, with 24 bases between them. CDR3 protein: CASTSLRRSEHDEQFF. The CDR3 DNA reads TGTGCCAGCACCTCCCTGCGGCGTTCCGAACACGATGAGCAGTTCTTC.

This clonotype was seen a few times. The chain is built from TRBV3-1 and TRBJ2-7, with 9 bases lining up with TRBD1. Germline CDR1 LGHDT, CDR2 YNNKEL (reference sequence). V lost 0 bases to trimming and J lost 3 bases; unmatched junction nucleotides: 9. The CDR3 totals 17 residues. The CDR3 is CASSQDLIGTGIYEQYF. The CDR3 DNA reads TGTGCCAGCAGCCAAGATCTAATAGGGACAGGGATCTACGAGCAGTACTTC.

This chain links TRBV5-1 with TRBJ1-6; D remains ambiguous. CDR1 is SGHRS and CDR2 is YFSETQ in the germline V gene. V dropped 4 bases and J dropped 5 bases, with 13 bases sitting between them. The CDR3 is 15 amino acids. In DNA, the CDR3 is TGCGCCAGCAGCGGGATTTCCGGGAATAATTCACCCCTCCACTTT. This codes for CASSGISGNNSPLHF. Based on the CDR3 plus reference TRBV5-1 and TRBJ1-6, the full variable domain is KAGVTQTPRYLIKTRGQQVTLSCSPISGHRSVSWYQQTPGQGLQFLFEYFSETQRNKGNFPGRFSGRQFSNSRSEMNVSTLELGDSALYLCASSGISGNNSPLHFGNGTRLTVT.

This clonotype has only a few counts. The rearrangement joins TRBV12-5 to TRBJ2-1; possibly TRBD1 for D (6 bases). Trimming took 6 bases from V and 10 from J, leaving 16 bases between them. The length of the CDR3 is 13 residues. Germline V lookup: CDR1 LGHNT, CDR2 FRNRAP. The CDR3 spells CASGNTGIGEQFF. CDR3 DNA sequence: TGTGCTAGTGGAAATACAGGGATCGGGGAGCAGTTCTTC.

This chain links TRBV7-2 with TRBJ1-1, with D unresolved. The CDR3 is made up of 13 amino acids. The germline V and J ends were trimmed by 5 bases and 5 bases, with 12 bases remaining between them. Germline V gene sequence: CDR1 SGHTA, CDR2 FQGNSA. In nucleotides, the CDR3 is TGTGCCAGCAGCCCCGCGGGTCAGACTGAAGCTTTCTTT. Its protein is CASSPAGQTEAFF.

This clonotype was detected ten times or more. This rearrangement joins TRBV6-2 or TRBV6-3 to TRBJ2-7; perhaps TRBD2 as D (5 bases). Trimming shortened V by 6 bases and J by 5 bases, and 17 bases separated the two germline ends. Germline-derived CDR1 and CDR2 are MNHEY and SVGEGT. This CDR3 has 14 residues. CDR3 loop: CASSLSYSGNEQYF. CDR3 nucleotides: TGTGCCAGCAGCCTCAGCTATTCGGGAAACGAGCAGTACTTC.

The chain combines TRBV5-6 with TRBJ1-2; D gene ambiguous. Trimming left V 4 bases short and J 5 bases short, with 12 bases between. The CDR3 is made up of 13 amino acids. From germline, CDR1 is SGHDT and CDR2 YYEEEE. CDR3 sequence (DNA): TGTGCCAGCAGCGCCGCCGCGGAGTATGGCTACACCTTC. Encoded protein: CASSAAAEYGYTF.

The chain uses TRBV5-6 and TRBJ1-1, with D hard to call. Germline V gives CDR1 SGHDT, CDR2 YYEEEE. The CDR3 is 14 residues long. The V end lost 3 bases, the J end lost 1 base, and 10 bases lay between the germline ends. CDR3 nucleotides: TGTGCCAGCAGCTGGTGGCTGACGAACACTGAAGCTTTCTTT. It specifies CASSWWLTNTEAFF.

This clonotype was counted a few times. The chain is built from TRBV4-1 and TRBJ2-3; 8 bases align to TRBD2. V lost 5 bases to trimming and J lost 6 bases; unmatched junction nucleotides: 13. This CDR3 comprises 16 residues. The germline V gene has CDR1 MGHRA and CDR2 YSYEKL. The DNA of the CDR3 is TGCGCCAGCAGCGCCCGTGGGAGCGGGAGTGGGGATACGCAGTATTTT. Protein sequence: CASSARGSGSGDTQYF.

This clonotype was counted a few times. The chain employs TRBV7-9 and TRBJ2-7; maybe TRBD1 (5 bases). CDR1 is SEHNR and CDR2 is FQNEAQ in the germline V gene (reference sequence). V was shortened by 5 bases and J by 7 bases, with 15 bases between the two germline ends. The CDR3 loop spans 13 amino acids. The CDR3 here is CASSPAGSWEQYF. The CDR3 nucleotides are TGTGCCAGCAGCCCCGCAGGGTCGTGGGAGCAGTACTTC.

This clonotype has only a few counts. This chain connects TRBV9 to TRBJ2-1; maybe TRBD2 (5 bases). Germline assignment: CDR1 SGDLS and CDR2 YYNGEE. This CDR3 is 17 amino acids long. Trimming removed 4 bases at V and 1 base at J, with 18 bases between. This chain's CDR3 is CASSPREGRWSYNEQFF. CDR3 DNA sequence: TGTGCCAGCAGCCCCCGCGAGGGAAGGTGGTCCTACAATGAGCAGTTCTTC.

The chain carries TRBV7-2 and TRBJ2-3; 8 bases are a match to TRBD1. The CDR3 covers 14 residues. V shed 6 bases, J shed 4 bases, and the junction held 6 bases outside the gene matches. Germline CDR1 and CDR2: SGHTA and FQGNSA. Here the CDR3 reads CASSRGQGPDTQYF. The CDR3 DNA follows: TGTGCCAGCAGTCGCGGACAGGGCCCAGATACGCAGTATTTT.

The table lists this clonotype with many counts. The chain links TRBV18 to TRBJ2-5; TRBD2 aligns across 8 bases. Germline lookup yields CDR1 KGHSH and CDR2 LQKENI. This CDR3 is 17 amino acids long. V gave up 0 bases and J gave up 2 bases; unmatched junction bases: 8. The CDR3 protein is CASSPPRGGPEQETQYF. CDR3 bases: TGTGCCAGCTCACCACCCCGGGGGGGACCGGAACAAGAGACCCAGTACTTC.

The chain uses TRBV12-3 or TRBV12-4 and TRBJ2-2, with TRBD2 matching 12 bases. The ends lost 7 bases at V and 7 bases at J; junction bases unmatched: 13. CDR3 size: 17 residues. CDR3 sequence reads: CASTLGLAGPRGGELFF. Written as DNA, the CDR3 is TGTGCCAGCACCCTTGGACTAGCGGGACCTCGGGGCGGGGAGCTGTTTTTT.

The chain is built from TRBV7-2 and TRBJ1-4; D ambiguous. Deletions cut 7 bases from V and 0 bases from J, with 9 bases between. The CDR3 loop spans 14 amino acids. The germline CDR1 and CDR2 sequences are SGHTA and FQGNSA. The chain's CDR3 is CASTARATNEKLFF. The CDR3 nucleotides read TGTGCCAGCACCGCCCGTGCAACTAATGAAAAACTGTTTTTT. The full variable domain, its missing parts supplied by reference TRBV7-2 and TRBJ1-4, is GAGVSQSPSNKVTEKGKDVELRCDPISGHTALYWYRQSLGQGLEFLIYFQGNSAPDKSGLPSDRFSAERTGGSVSTLTIQRTQQEDSAVYLCASTARATNEKLFFGSGTQLSVL.

This clonotype was recorded a few times. The V and J genes are TRBV5-1 and TRBJ2-1; 7 bases are shared with TRBD2. V trimming: 1 base; J trimming: 9 bases; junction bases outside the gene matches: 10. The germline V gene has CDR1 SGHRS and CDR2 YFSETQ. This CDR3 spans 15 amino acids. CDR3 region: CASSLSEGGQGEQFF. DNA for the CDR3: TGCGCCAGCAGCTTGTCGGAGGGAGGGCAGGGTGAGCAGTTCTTC.

This clonotype was detected only a few times. The rearrangement links TRBV12-3 or TRBV12-4 to TRBJ1-6; D unclear. This CDR3 has 15 amino acids. Trimming left V 8 bases short and J 5 bases short, with 16 bases between. The DNA of the CDR3 is TGTGCCAGCGGGATGGGCGGAAACAATAATTCACCCCTCCACTTT. Protein product: CASGMGGNNNSPLHF.

This clonotype was picked up a small number of times. This chain connects TRBV12-3 or TRBV12-4 to TRBJ2-1, with 7 bases that match TRBD1. CDR3 size: 14 residues. After removal of 2 bases from V and 4 bases from J, the junction contained 2 bases not matched to a gene. The CDR3 protein is CASSLRQGYNEQFF. The DNA of the CDR3 is TGTGCCAGCAGTTTAAGACAGGGTTACAATGAGCAGTTCTTC.

The chain joins TRBV27 to TRBJ2-6; 14 bases line up with TRBD2. Per germline, CDR1 MNHEY and CDR2 SMNVEV (reference sequence). The CDR3 is 19 residues long. After removal of 4 bases from V and 3 bases from J, the junction contained 8 bases not matched to a gene. In nucleotides, the CDR3 is TGTGCCAGCAGTTACCTGACTAGCGGGAGGGCCCGTGGGGCCAACGTCCTGACTTTC. Its protein product is CASSYLTSGRARGANVLTF.

This clonotype was detected ten times or more. The chain couples TRBV5-1 to TRBJ2-7, with D possibly being TRBD2 (6 bases). Trimming took 4 bases from V and 0 from J, leaving 14 bases between them. In germline, CDR1 is SGHRS, CDR2 YFSETQ. This CDR3 comprises 15 residues. CDR3 nucleotide sequence: TGCGCCAGCAGCACCCGGGACTCAAGCTCCTACGAGCAGTACTTC. It encodes CASSTRDSSSYEQYF.